The rows below give T cell receptor beta chains drawn from one sample of a study of prognosis after radiotherapy for stage I lung cancer. TCRdb passed the multiplex PCR reads through MiXCR, listing each CDR3 protein once. The sample records about 16,000 distinct CDR3 sequences, under 50% being singletons. The sample in question was PBMCs, obtained before or after stereotactic body radiation therapy (not recorded which). The source is a donor aged 50 or older with non-small cell lung cancer. The CDR3 runs from the conserved cysteine through the conserved F or W. A D gene is named only where the DNA matches it firmly. For some rows the clone size is stated as once, few or many, or as a class when expanded; others skip it.

CDR3 length	J gene	V gene	clone size	D gene	CDR3 DNA	CDR3 protein
13	TRBJ2-3	TRBV5-1	many	-	TGCGCCAGCAGCTTGATGCGGGCAGATACGCAGTATTTT	CASSLMRADTQYF
15	TRBJ1-2	TRBV6-1	many	TRBD1	TGTGCCAGCAGTAACCGACAGGGGGGGAACTATGGCTGCACCTTC	CASSNRQGGNYGCTF
12	TRBJ2-4	TRBV12-3/TRBV12-4	many	TRBD1	TGTGCCAGCAGTTTGGGACAGGGCATTCAGTACTTC	CASSLGQGIQYF
14	TRBJ1-5	TRBV6-1	many	-	TGTGCCAGCAGACGTACAGGACCCAATCAGCCCCAGCATTTT	CASRRTGPNQPQHF
15	TRBJ1-3	TRBV30	many	-	TGTGCCTGGAGTGTTAGCGGGGCCTCCTGGAACACCATATATTTT	CAWSVSGASWNTIYF
16	TRBJ2-7	TRBV6-1	-	-	TGTGCCAGCGGTGCGCCGGGAGCCCCAACCTCCTACGAGCAGTACTTC	CASGAPGAPTSYEQYF
18	TRBJ2-7	TRBV6-2/TRBV6-3	-	TRBD2	TGTGCCAGCAGGTCTCCCCTCGGAGTAGCGGGAGGTCACTACGAGCAGTACTTC	CASRSPLGVAGGHYEQYF
14	TRBJ1-5	TRBV28	many	-	TGTGCCAGCAGAATGACCGGAGAAGGTCAGCCCCAGCATTTT	CASRMTGEGQPQHF
13	TRBJ2-3	TRBV5-6	-	-	TGTGCCAGCAGCTTAGACAATCGAGATACGCAGTATTTT	CASSLDNRDTQYF
16	TRBJ2-2	TRBV28	few	-	TGTGCCAGCAGTTTATTCCTATCGGGAGACTCCGGGGAGCTGTTTTTT	CASSLFLSGDSGELFF
11	TRBJ2-2	TRBV11-2	many	-	TGTGCCAGCAGCTTAGCCGGGGAGCTGTTTTTT	CASSLAGELFF
16	TRBJ1-5	TRBV2	-	TRBD1	TGTGCCAGCTCTCAAAGTGCCTCAGGGGGAAATCAGCCCCAGCATTTT	CASSQSASGGNQPQHF
16	TRBJ1-5	TRBV28	-	-	TGTGCCATCAGTTTGGGTGGCAGGGGCCCGGATCAGCCCCAGCATTTT	CAISLGGRGPDQPQHF
16	TRBJ1-1	TRBV20-1	-	TRBD1	TGCAGTGCTTCTGACAGGGCCCTCTGGATGAACACTGAAGCTTTCTTT	CSASDRALWMNTEAFF
16	TRBJ2-6	TRBV30	-	-	TGTGCCTGTAAAAGGGGGAGGGGACCTGGTGCCAACGTCCTGACTTTC	CACKRGRGPGANVLTF
16	TRBJ2-3	TRBV4-1	medium-sized	-	TGCGCCAGCAGCCCGGGCCCCTTTGGAAGCACAGATACGCAGTATTTT	CASSPGPFGSTDTQYF
14	TRBJ1-6	TRBV27	medium-sized	TRBD1	TGTGCCAGCAGTTACAGGGGTTCAAATTCACCCCTCCACTTT	CASSYRGSNSPLHF
15	TRBJ2-2	TRBV6-1	-	-	TGTGCCAGCACAGCGGACACCCGTGCCACCAGGGAGCTGTTTTTT	CASTADTRATRELFF
13	TRBJ2-7	TRBV7-8	many	-	TGTGCCAGCAGCTCCCATACAGGCTACGAGCAGTACTTC	CASSSHTGYEQYF
15	TRBJ1-1	TRBV3-1	many	TRBD1	TGTGCCAGCAGCCCAGGGGGCGGGAGGAACACTGAAGCTTTCTTT	CASSPGGGRNTEAFF
15	TRBJ2-1	TRBV2	few	TRBD2	TGTGCCAGCATCCTTGGCGGGAGGGCCGTTAATGAGCAGTTCTTC	CASILGGRAVNEQFF
13	TRBJ1-1	TRBV20-1	many	TRBD1	TGCAGTGCTCAACGGGGACAGATCACTGAAGCTTTCTTT	CSAQRGQITEAFF
11	TRBJ2-3	TRBV6-2/TRBV6-3	-	-	TGTGCCAGCAGTCGCACAGATACGCAGTATTTT	CASSRTDTQYF
15	TRBJ2-1	TRBV3-1	-	-	TGTGCCAGCAGCCTCGCCCTAGAGGGATACAATGAGCAGTTCTTC	CASSLALEGYNEQFF
16	TRBJ2-7	TRBV5-1	-	-	TGCGCCATCATACTGACCAGGGGGGGGCCCAACTACGAGCAGTACTTC	CAIILTRGGPNYEQYF
14	TRBJ1-1	TRBV6-1	many	-	TGTGCCAGCAGTCCATTGGTGGGGAACACTGAAGCTTTCTTT	CASSPLVGNTEAFF
15	TRBJ2-2	TRBV20-1	few	-	TGCAGTGCTAGGGGCCGAGACAGGAAGGCCGGGGAGCTGTTTTTT	CSARGRDRKAGELFF
12	TRBJ2-7	TRBV7-9	once	-	TGTGCTAGCTGGGACGGGTCCTACGAGCAGTACTTC	CASWDGSYEQYF
13	TRBJ1-2	TRBV5-6	many	TRBD1	TGTGCCAGCAGCCGGGACAGGCTAGGGGGCTACACCTTC	CASSRDRLGGYTF
14	TRBJ1-1	TRBV19	many	-	TGTGCCAGTAGTATAGTCCTCGGGAACACTGAAGCTTTCTTT	CASSIVLGNTEAFF
14	TRBJ1-6	TRBV28	-	-	TGTGCCAGCAGCTCGAACGGCTGGAATTCACCCCTCCACTTT	CASSSNGWNSPLHF
16	TRBJ1-2	TRBV13	many	TRBD1	TGTGCCAGCAGCTTAGGCCGGGCCAACAGGGGACATGGCTACACCTTC	CASSLGRANRGHGYTF
13	TRBJ2-7	TRBV15	-	-	TGTGCCACCAGCAGAGACGAAGTCTCCTACCGGTACTTC	CATSRDEVSYRYF
14	TRBJ1-6	TRBV12-3/TRBV12-4	-	TRBD1	TGTGCCAGCAGTTTGGGGACAGGGGTTTCACCCCTCCACTTT	CASSLGTGVSPLHF
13	TRBJ1-1	TRBV27	many	-	TGTGCCAGCAGTTTCCGCCAGGACACTGAAGCTTTCTTT	CASSFRQDTEAFF
13	TRBJ2-1	TRBV20-1	once	-	TGCAGTGCTAGAGATCCGATCAGGAATGAGCAGTTCTTC	CSARDPIRNEQFF
13	TRBJ1-2	TRBV7-9	medium-sized	-	TGTGCCAGCAGCTTAAACCCTAACTATGGCTACACCTTC	CASSLNPNYGYTF
14	TRBJ2-5	TRBV10-3	many	TRBD2	TGTGCCATCAGTGACTCTAGCGGGAGAGAGACCCAGTACTTC	CAISDSSGRETQYF
16	TRBJ1-2	TRBV7-2	-	-	TGTGCCAGCAGCTTAGCTGGGGCGAGAGGGGACTATGGCTACACCTTC	CASSLAGARGDYGYTF